The entry below gives a single TCR beta chain sequence along with its context. This specimen comes from a study of CD8 T cells in Susac syndrome. TCR beta from blood CD8+ and CD4+ T cells was sequenced. TEMRA cells were FACS-enriched and CD8+ and CD4+ T cells negatively isolated. After extraction with the RNeasy kit, about 0.45 to 1 ug of the RNA was reverse transcribed using random hexamers. Across 54 Vbeta and 13 Jbeta, TCR beta CDR3 was amplified with immunoSEQ multiplex PCR. TCRdb redid the calling of the immunoSEQ multiplex PCR reads with MiXCR, one entry per CDR3 protein. The data contain about 75,000 distinct CDR3 sequences, around 94% of them singletons. The CDR3 loop spans 12 amino acids. In germline, CDR1 is SGHNT, CDR2 YYREEE (reference sequence). V gave up 1 base and J gave up 1 base, with 2 bases separating them.

The sequenced sample was CD8+ T cells from PBMCs. This sequence was found in a human donor with Susac syndrome. The chain employs TRBV5-4 and TRBJ1-1, with unresolved D. CDR3 amino acids: CASSLQNTEAFF. DNA of the CDR3: TGTGCCAGCAGCTTGCAGAACACTGAAGCTTTCTTT.